Below are 8 T cell receptor beta chains sequenced from a single sample in a study of graft-versus-host responses after intestinal transplantation. The assay was immunoSEQ multiplex PCR, and TCRdb's table has in-frame clones only and misses some. The profile shows roughly 50,000 clones, around nine tenths of them singletons. These receptors are not linked to any known antigen. The source material was unstimulated CD4+ T cells sorted from spleen or lymph node cells, sampled before transplant. The receptor set was obtained from a human donor who was the organ donor for an intestinal transplant.

The chain joins TRBV5-4 to TRBJ2-2, with D unclear. Looked up from germline, CDR1 is SGHNT and CDR2 is YYREEE (reference sequence). Deletions cut 0 bases from V and 1 base from J, with 13 bases between. This CDR3 has 17 residues. This chain's CDR3 is CASSLVGGPKNTGELFF. The CDR3 nucleotides read TGTGCCAGCAGCTTGGTCGGCGGACCCAAGAACACCGGGGAGCTGTTTTTT.

The DNA of the CDR3 is TGTGCCAGCAGCTCGGGACCTCACACCGGGGAGCTGTTTTTT. It is translated as CASSSGPHTGELFF. The chain couples TRBV7-3 to TRBJ2-2, with D possibly called TRBD1 or TRBD2 (5 bases each). CDR1 is SGHTA and CDR2 is FQGTGA in the germline V gene. The length of the CDR3 is 14 residues. V lost 4 bases and J lost 3, with 9 bases in between.

This chain links TRBV19 with TRBJ2-2; the match to TRBD1 covers 10 bases. CDR1 is LNHDA, CDR2 SQIVND, per germline (reference sequence). This CDR3 region has 20 residues. V was pared by 1 base and J by 3 bases, with 14 bases of the junction left unmatched. The CDR3 sequence is CASSIAGDRGGGYYTGELFF. The CDR3 DNA sequence: TGTGCCAGTAGTATAGCGGGGGACAGGGGAGGTGGCTACTACACCGGGGAGCTGTTTTTT.

This chain uses TRBV7-2 with TRBJ2-7; D is undetermined. CDR3 size: 15 residues. Trimming pared 4 bases from V and 2 bases from J, leaving 15 bases between. CDR1 and CDR2 from the germline V gene are SGHTA and FQGNSA. CDR3 DNA sequence: TGTGCCAGCAGCTCCACGAGACTGTACGCCTACGAGCAGTACTTC. This codes for CASSSTRLYAYEQYF.

V usage is TRBV7-2 and J usage is TRBJ2-7, with D possibly TRBD2 on 6 matching bases. CDR3 size: 15 residues. The germline V gene encodes CDR1 SGHTA and CDR2 FQGNSA. Trimming cost V 1 base and J 0 bases, with 10 bases left between them. As DNA, the CDR3 is TGTGCCAGCAGCTTAGAGGGACTGTCCTCCTACGAGCAGTACTTC. It specifies CASSLEGLSSYEQYF.

The rearrangement joins TRBV4-2 to TRBJ2-2; D ambiguous. Trimming took off 5 bases at V and 1 base at J, with 5 bases between the two ends. The CDR3 covers 13 residues. The germline CDR1 and CDR2 sequences are LGHNA and YNFKEQ. CDR3 in DNA: TGTGCCAGCAGCGGGGAGAACACCGGGGAGCTGTTTTTT. Amino acid sequence: CASSGENTGELFF.

Comments on this clone: A junction end diverges from the germline sequence, so it may reflect a read error. This chain joins TRBV10-3 and TRBJ1-4; D not resolved. Germline V gene sequence: CDR1 ENHRY, CDR2 SYGVKD. This CDR3 contains 13 residues. The CDR3 protein is CAISESLAAGPVF. The CDR3 DNA follows: TGTGCCATCAGTGAGTCATTGGCAGCCGGGCCTGTCTTT.

The V and J genes are TRBV5-1 and TRBJ2-6; D unresolved. The V gene lost 5 bases and the J gene lost 2 bases, with 5 bases spanning the gap. Germline V gives CDR1 SGHRS, CDR2 YFSETQ. CDR3 size: 13 residues. CDR3: CASRTAGANVLTF. The CDR3 coding sequence is TGCGCCAGCAGGACCGCTGGGGCCAACGTCCTGACTTTC.